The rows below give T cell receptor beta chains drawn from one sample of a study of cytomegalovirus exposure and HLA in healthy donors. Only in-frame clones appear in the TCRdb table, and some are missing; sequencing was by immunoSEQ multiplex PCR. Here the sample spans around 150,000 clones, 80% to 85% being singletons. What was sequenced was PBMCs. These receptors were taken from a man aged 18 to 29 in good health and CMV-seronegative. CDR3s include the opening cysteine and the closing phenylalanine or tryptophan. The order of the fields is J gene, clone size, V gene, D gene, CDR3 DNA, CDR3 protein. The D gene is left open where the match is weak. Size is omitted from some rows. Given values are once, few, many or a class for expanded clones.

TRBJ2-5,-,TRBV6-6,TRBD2,TGTGCCAGCAGTTACTCAGGCGCGGGAGGGCAAGAGACCCAGTACTTC,CASSYSGAGGQETQYF
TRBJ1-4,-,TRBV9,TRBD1,TGTGCCAGCAGCGCCGACAGGGGGAATGAAAAACTGTTTTTT,CASSADRGNEKLFF
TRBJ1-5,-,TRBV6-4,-,TGTGCCAGCAGCGACCCTCAGGAGGGGCGCGGAGGTAGCAATCAGCCCCAGCATTTT,CASSDPQEGRGGSNQPQHF
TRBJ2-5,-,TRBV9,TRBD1,TGTGCCAGCAGCGTCGAGGGGGCTGCAGAGACCCAGTACTTC,CASSVEGAAETQYF
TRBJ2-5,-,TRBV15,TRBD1,TGTGCCACCAGCAGGGGCCGACGGGACAGGGTCGAAGAGACCCAGTACTTC,CATSRGRRDRVEETQYF
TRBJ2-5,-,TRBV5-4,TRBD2,TGTGCCAGCAGCTTGCGGGTAGCGGGAGAAGAGACCCAGTACTTC,CASSLRVAGEETQYF
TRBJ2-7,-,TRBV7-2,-,TGTGCCAGCAGCCCGGGACTCATAAGCGAGCAGTACTTC,CASSPGLISEQYF
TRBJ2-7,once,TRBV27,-,TGTGCCAGCAGTACGGGGGGCCCGCAGTACTTC,CASSTGGPQYF
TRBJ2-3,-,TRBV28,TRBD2,TGTGCCAGCACCCGGGGCGGGAGGGCCTTGGTTACAGATACGCAGTATTTT,CASTRGGRALVTDTQYF
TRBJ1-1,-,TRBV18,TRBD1,TGTGCCAGCTCACCAGGGGAACAGGGGATCACTGAAGCTTTCTTT,CASSPGEQGITEAFF